This TCR beta chain was profiled in a study of cytomegalovirus exposure and HLA in healthy donors. Study-wide points: An Asian-associated ancestry cluster reportedly showed fewer N-insertions than the roughly 700-donor mean in a later analysis. Later analysis demonstrated an association between a missense DCLRE1C variant and TCR beta V- and J-gene trimming.

Note on this clone: The target antigen is unknown.

The PCR contained 60 Vbeta and 13 Jbeta primers. The protocol was immunoSEQ multiplex PCR, while the TCRdb copy is restricted to in-frame clones and leaves out a portion. The table has 150,000 to 200,000 clones, roughly 79% seen once; the top ten hold around 1.5%. Trimming cost V 3 bases and J 0 bases, with 5 bases left between them. The V gene's germline CDR1 is SQVTM and CDR2 ANQGSEA. The CDR3 is made up of 13 amino acids. The sample taken for sequencing was PBMCs. J is TRBJ2-2 and V is TRBV29-1; D is uncertain. The sequence came from a man aged 35-49 years in good health and CMV-seronegative. This CDR3 reads CSVDVANTGELFF. The CDR3 coding sequence is TGCAGCGTTGATGTCGCGAACACCGGGGAGCTGTTTTTT.